This T cell receptor (beta chain) was sequenced in a study of beta chain features in type 1 diabetes. Overall study results and limits: Type 1 diabetes patients had moderately but significantly shorter TCRB CDR3s in all four CD4+ subsets.

Details on this clone: Antigen specificity is unknown.

The isolated RNA, all of it, was reverse transcribed, so expressed TCRB transcripts were what got sequenced. Data came from immunoSEQ multiplex PCR; TCRdb stores just in-frame clones and leaves some out. The sample shows some 330,000 clones, roughly an eighth of them seen only once. The CDR3 has 12 residues. Germline V CDR1 and CDR2: GTSNPN, SVGIG (reference sequence). Trimming took 5 bases from V and 6 from J; bases not matched to a gene: 3. This rearrangement joins TRBV30 to TRBJ2-1; 8 bases line up with TRBD2. Sequenced sample: naive CD4+ T cells from blood. The clonotype was recovered from a woman younger than 35 with type 1 diabetes. CDR3 protein: CAWDGGGNEQFF. As DNA, the CDR3 is TGTGCCTGGGACGGGGGGGGCAATGAGCAGTTCTTC.